These 17 T cell receptor beta chains originate from one sample sequenced in a study of cytomegalovirus exposure and HLA in healthy donors. Vbeta (60) and Jbeta (13) primers were used in the PCR. This table comes from immunoSEQ multiplex PCR, and its TCRdb copy is limited to in-frame clones, with some not included. The data show more than 200,000 clones, approximately 83% seen once. The sample was PBMCs. Every receptor here comes from a girl aged 10 to 17 in good health and CMV-seronegative.

This clone was detected only a few times. This chain uses TRBV27 with TRBJ1-5; no clear D. The CDR3 runs 13 residues. Germline CDR1 is MNHEY and CDR2 is SMNVEV (reference sequence). V was pared by 5 bases and J by 4 bases, with 9 bases between. The CDR3 DNA is TGTGCCAGCAGTGGGCTAGCAAATCAGCCCCAGCATTTT. Translated, it gives CASSGLANQPQHF.

This clone came up once. The genes are TRBV2 and TRBJ2-5; 7 bases map to TRBD1. Per the germline V gene, CDR1 is SNHLY and CDR2 is FYNNEI. CDR3 length: 13 amino acids. Trimming cost V 4 bases and J 3 bases; bases outside gene matches: 2. The CDR3 DNA is TGTGCCAGCAGTGGCGACAGGGAAGAGACCCAGTACTTC. The encoded protein is CASSGDREETQYF.

This chain links TRBV9 with TRBJ2-2; the D gene is possibly TRBD1 (6 bases). There are 14 residues in the CDR3. Trimming took off 3 bases at V and 4 bases at J, with 10 bases between the two ends. CDR1 and CDR2 (germline): SGDLS, YYNGEE. CDR3 amino acids: CASSAPGVTGELFF. CDR3 coding DNA: TGTGCCAGCAGCGCTCCAGGGGTCACCGGGGAGCTGTTTTTT.

The V and J genes are TRBV7-3 and TRBJ2-3, with 8 bases identical to TRBD1. V was clipped by 5 bases and J by 3 bases; unmatched bases: 4. CDR1 and CDR2 from the germline V gene are SGHTA and FQGTGA. The CDR3 length is 14 residues. The CDR3 DNA sequence: TGTGCCAGCAGCCTGGACAGGGTGACAGATACGCAGTATTTT. As protein: CASSLDRVTDTQYF.

The chain links TRBV30 to TRBJ2-2; 10 positions match TRBD2. The germline V gene encodes CDR1 GTSNPN and CDR2 SVGIG (reference sequence). Trimming removed 0 bases from V and 5 bases from J; junction bases left unmatched: 9. The CDR3 contains 17 residues. The CDR3 nucleotides are TGTGCCTGGAGTGTAGGGCTAGCGGGAGTGGGGACCGGGGAGCTGTTTTTT. It translates to CAWSVGLAGVGTGELFF.

The rearrangement joins TRBV5-1 to TRBJ2-5, with D possibly being TRBD1 (6 bases). The DNA end lines up better with TRBJ2-7; the J call may be wrong. The CDR3 is made up of 16 amino acids. Germline V CDR1 and CDR2: SGHRS, YFSETQ. DNA for the CDR3: TGCGCCAGCAGCTTGCTCACAGGGATAAGCTCCTACGAGCAGTACTTC. Amino acid sequence: CASSLLTGISSYEQYF.

The sample holds one count of this clone. J is TRBJ2-1 and V is TRBV14; 12 bases align to TRBD2. With 4 bases clipped from V and 8 bases from J, the junction kept 12 bases outside the gene matches. The CDR3 contains 17 residues. CDR1 is SGHDN, CDR2 FVKESK, per germline. CDR3 DNA: TGTGCCAGCAGCCCCCGACTAGCGGGGGTCCAGAGGGATGAGCAGTTCTTC. Translation gives CASSPRLAGVQRDEQFF.

This clone has ten or more counts. The chain employs TRBV6-4 and TRBJ2-3; TRBD2 agrees at 10 bases. Germline V gene sequence: CDR1 MRHNA, CDR2 SNTAGT. With 6 bases clipped from V and 4 bases from J, the junction kept 10 bases outside the gene matches. The CDR3 contains 16 residues. This chain's CDR3 is CASSLTSGTPADTQYF. DNA of the CDR3: TGTGCCAGCAGCCTTACTAGCGGGACTCCCGCAGATACGCAGTATTTT.

This clone showed up just once. The chain uses TRBV15 and TRBJ2-7, with 14 positions matching TRBD2. In germline, CDR1 is LNHNV, CDR2 YYDKDF (reference sequence). Losses at the gene ends were 1 base for V and 4 bases for J; bases not matched to a gene: 18. This CDR3 contains 21 residues. The CDR3 coding sequence is TGTGCCACCAGCAGAGTCCCCACGACTAGCGGGAGGGCCCGGGGGGTATACGAGCAGTACTTC. Its protein is CATSRVPTTSGRARGVYEQYF. The full variable domain, in which reference TRBV15 and TRBJ2-7 provide the parts outside the CDR3, is DAMVIQNPRYQVTQFGKPVTLSCSQTLNHNVMYWYQQKSSQAPKLLFHYYDKDFNNEADTPDNFQSRRPNTSFCFLDIRSPGLGDTAMYLCATSRVPTTSGRARGVYEQYFGPGTRLTVT.

The chain employs TRBV11-2 and TRBJ1-2; D uncertain. V was cut by 3 bases and J by 8 bases, with 13 bases left in between. Germline V gene lookup returns CDR1 SGHAT and CDR2 FQNNGV. The CDR3 is 13 amino acids. Here the CDR3 DNA reads TGTGCCAGCAGCTTGGCGGGGAGAGGCGGCTACACCTTC. Translating it yields CASSLAGRGGYTF.

V usage is TRBV28 and J usage is TRBJ1-1; the D is unclear. Germline CDR1 and CDR2: MDHEN and SYDVKM. The CDR3 has 14 residues. Trimming stripped 6 bases from V and 1 base from J, with 12 bases between. The DNA of the CDR3 is TGTGCCAGCAGACCCCCCGGAGAGAACACTGAAGCTTTCTTT. The encoded protein is CASRPPGENTEAFF. Full variable domain (missing parts from reference TRBV28 and TRBJ1-1): DVKVTQSSRYLVKRTGEKVFLECVQDMDHENMFWYRQDPGLGLRLIYFSYDVKMKEKGDIPEGYSVSREKKERFSLILESASTNQTSMYLCASRPPGENTEAFFGQGTRLTVV.

This clone was observed a single time. The genes are TRBV6-5 and TRBJ1-2; the match to TRBD1 covers 9 bases. Germline V lookup: CDR1 MNHEY, CDR2 SVGAGI. J lost 4 bases, V lost 2 bases, and 5 bases had no gene match. This CDR3 has 15 amino acids. The CDR3 spells CASSYEGQGFYGYTF. The CDR3 DNA reads TGTGCCAGCAGTTACGAGGGACAGGGCTTCTATGGCTACACCTTC.

This sequence joins TRBV19 and TRBJ2-7; 7 bases agree with TRBD2. V shed 10 bases, J shed 1 base, and the junction held 7 bases outside the gene matches. The CDR3 runs to 13 residues. Germline V CDR1 and CDR2: LNHDA, SQIVND (reference sequence). For the CDR3, the DNA is TGTGCCACCTCGGGGGGTCTATCCTACGAGCAGTACTTC. Its protein product is CATSGGLSYEQYF.

V gene TRBV18 combines with J gene TRBJ2-3; no clear D gene. CDR3 size: 14 residues. The germline CDR1 and CDR2 sequences are KGHSH and LQKENI. Trimming took 4 bases from V and 4 from J, leaving 12 bases between them. CDR3 in DNA: TGTGCCAGCTCACTTGGGCCAAAATCAGATACGCAGTATTTT. Its protein product is CASSLGPKSDTQYF.

In its sample, this clone was seen a few times. J is TRBJ1-1 and V is TRBV2; tentative D call: TRBD1 (5 bases). This CDR3 has 12 amino acids. Germline CDR1 SNHLY, CDR2 FYNNEI. V lost 8 bases to trimming and J lost 6 bases, with 13 bases between them. DNA of the CDR3: TGTGCCAGCTCCCAGGGAGGGGCTGAAGCTTTCTTT. Its translation: CASSQGGAEAFF.

The gene calls are TRBV6-1 and TRBJ2-1, with no clear D. The V end was cut by 2 bases, the J end by 0 bases, with 11 bases between. The CDR3 covers 16 residues. CDR1 is MNHNS and CDR2 is SASEGT in the germline V gene. The CDR3 sequence is CASSENFLHSYNEQFF. In nucleotides, the CDR3 is TGTGCCAGCAGTGAAAACTTCCTCCACTCCTACAATGAGCAGTTCTTC.

The V gene is TRBV6-6, the J gene TRBJ1-6; perhaps TRBD1 as D (6 bases). Germline V gives CDR1 MNHNY, CDR2 SVGAGI (reference sequence). CDR3 length: 16 residues. Trimming shortened V by 0 bases and J by 6 bases, and 12 bases separated the two germline ends. The CDR3, as DNA: TGTGCCAGCAGTTACTCGGGGGGGACAACTAATTCACCCCTCCACTTT. It yields the protein CASSYSGGTTNSPLHF.